Each of the 32 T cell receptor beta chains below was sequenced from the same sample in a study of T cells in Graves' hyperthyroidism and ophthalmopathy (dated by TCRdb to 2018 to 2020). The protocol used for the library was multiplex PCR. Sequenced on an Illumina HiSeq 2000. TCR beta CDR3 regions were amplified from RNA transcripts. A first-round RT-PCR of the TCR CDR3 used the HTBI primer set with the Qiagen OneStep RT-PCR kit. TCRdb reprocessed the public reads (quality trimming at Q25 with fastp, clone calling with MiXCR) and kept in-frame beta chains. CDR3 protein sequences are deduplicated, and each keeps its most common genes and DNA. The sample table records about 640,000 distinct CDR3 sequences; about 15% of these occur just once. The ten largest clones capture under 15% of the sample. Sequencing was performed on blood. These TCRs come from a woman between 50 and 59 years old with Graves' ophthalmopathy.

This clonotype was seen ten or more times. The chain employs TRBV20-1 and TRBJ1-1, with D uncertain. Germline loops: CDR1 DFQATT, CDR2 SNEGSKA (reference sequence). CDR3 length: 14 residues. Trimming removed 0 bases at V and 0 bases at J, with 8 bases between. The CDR3 reads CSARDYIMNTEAFF. DNA of the CDR3: TGCAGTGCTAGAGACTACATAATGAACACTGAAGCTTTCTTT.

Details on this clonotype: This sequence may be a read error, since a much larger clone differs from it by one base. The chain recombines TRBV20-1 with TRBJ2-1; D perhaps matches TRBD1 (5 bases). Trimming left V 4 bases short and J 5 bases short, with 15 bases between. The CDR3 extends over 14 amino acids. The germline V gene has CDR1 DFQATT and CDR2 SNEGSKA (reference sequence). The CDR3 DNA reads as TGCAGTGCTAACCCTCCAGGGTCGCACAATGAGCAGTTCTTC. It is translated as CSANPPGSHNEQFF.

This clonotype was detected only once. The chain has TRBV9 and TRBJ1-5; D is uncertain. Trimming shortened V by 0 bases and J by 0 bases, and 4 bases separated the two germline ends. Germline CDR1 reads SGDLS; CDR2 reads YYNGEE. The CDR3 runs to 14 residues. The CDR3 here is CASSVGNSNQPQHF. Here the CDR3 DNA reads TGTGCCAGCAGCGTAGGAAATAGCAATCAGCCCCAGCATTTT.

This sequence joins TRBV4-3 and TRBJ2-3, with D perhaps assigned TRBD1 or TRBD2 (5 bases each). The CDR3 has 15 amino acids. Per germline, CDR1 LGHNA and CDR2 YSLEER. With 2 bases removed from V and 7 bases from J, the gap between germline ends came to 16 bases. CDR3 residues: CASSQRWGPTYTQYF. As DNA, the CDR3 is TGCGCCAGCAGCCAACGTTGGGGACCCACTTATACGCAGTATTTT.

This clonotype has more than one count but fewer than ten. The rearrangement links TRBV28 to TRBJ2-2; D is undetermined. V lost 6 bases and J 7 bases, leaving 12 bases between the germline ends. CDR1 MDHEN and CDR2 SYDVKM come from the germline V gene. The CDR3 has 13 amino acids. CDR3 loop: CASSPGPSGELFF. For the CDR3, the DNA is TGTGCCAGCAGCCCAGGTCCGAGCGGGGAGCTGTTTTTT. The variable domain in full, with the rest retrieved from reference TRBV28 and TRBJ2-2, is DVKVTQSSRYLVKRTGEKVFLECVQDMDHENMFWYRQDPGLGLRLIYFSYDVKMKEKGDIPEGYSVSREKKERFSLILESASTNQTSMYLCASSPGPSGELFFGEGSRLTVL.

About this clonotype: Being one base from a much bigger clone, this may be a read error. The J gene is TRBJ2-1, the V gene TRBV6-1; 11 positions agree with TRBD1. V lost 0 bases, J lost 12 bases, and 7 bases stayed unmatched. The CDR3 length is 15 residues. CDR1 and CDR2 (germline): MNHNS, SASEGT. Here the CDR3 DNA reads TGTGCCAGCAGTGAAGCACGGGACAGGGGGTTTGCGCAGTTCTTC. This translates into CASSEARDRGFAQFF.

This clonotype came up many times. This sequence joins TRBV30 and TRBJ2-7, with D maybe TRBD1 (6 bases). Trimming cost V 2 bases and J 3 bases, with 11 bases left between them. The CDR3 sequence is 13 residues long. The V gene's germline CDR1 is GTSNPN and CDR2 SVGIG (reference sequence). The DNA for the CDR3 is TGTGCCTGGAGTCTTTGGACAGTCTACGAGCAGTACTTC. Amino acid sequence: CAWSLWTVYEQYF.

The DNA of the CDR3 is TGTGCCAGCAGCGTCGGACAGACCCTAGCCAAAAACATTCAGTACTTC. This translates into CASSVGQTLAKNIQYF. The genes are TRBV7-9 and TRBJ2-4; the D gene is possibly TRBD1 (6 bases). The CDR3 is made up of 16 amino acids. V shed 5 bases and J shed 0 bases, with 14 bases lying between them. Germline CDR1 and CDR2: SEHNR and FQNEAQ (reference sequence).

This clonotype was detected ten times or more. The chain has TRBV20-1 and TRBJ2-3; TRBD1 agrees at 7 bases. The ends lost 4 bases at V and 0 bases at J; junction bases unmatched: 10. The CDR3 loop spans 16 amino acids. Germline V CDR1 and CDR2: DFQATT, SNEGSKA (reference sequence). Written as DNA, the CDR3 is TGCAGTGCTACCCACAGGGGTGCGACTAGCACAGATACGCAGTATTTT. Protein product: CSATHRGATSTDTQYF.

This clonotype has ten or more counts. The chain joins TRBV11-1 to TRBJ2-1, with 14 bases lining up with TRBD2. Germline CDR1 and CDR2: SGHAT and FQDESV (reference sequence). The CDR3 totals 16 residues. With 2 bases clipped from V and 6 bases from J, the junction kept 3 bases outside the gene matches. The DNA of the CDR3 is TGTGCCAGCAGCTTATTGGGGACTAGCGGGAGCAATGAGCAGTTCTTC. Protein: CASSLLGTSGSNEQFF.

This clonotype has only a few counts. This chain links TRBV18 with TRBJ1-6; TRBD1 matches 10 bases. The CDR3 covers 16 residues. Germline CDR1 KGHSH, CDR2 LQKENI. The ends lost 4 bases at V and 7 bases at J; junction bases unmatched: 7. The CDR3 loop reads CASSLTGTGENSPLHF. The CDR3, as DNA: TGTGCCAGCTCACTGACGGGGACAGGGGAGAATTCACCCCTCCACTTT.

In its sample, this clonotype was seen many times. The V call is TRBV29-1, the J call TRBJ1-1; possibly TRBD1 for D (5 bases). Trimming shortened V by 7 bases and J by 4 bases, and 16 bases separated the two germline ends. The germline gives CDR1 SQVTM, CDR2 ANQGSEA. This CDR3 has 13 amino acids. In nucleotides, the CDR3 is TGCAGCGCTGGGGAGGGTGGGGGCACTGAAGCTTTCTTT. It encodes CSAGEGGGTEAFF.

This clonotype was seen ten or more times. This chain joins TRBV5-1 and TRBJ2-1; 7 bases match TRBD2. CDR1 and CDR2 (germline): SGHRS, YFSETQ. This CDR3 is 14 amino acids long. Trimming cost V 4 bases and J 9 bases; bases outside gene matches: 10. The CDR3 sequence: CASSGGDPASEQFF. CDR3 DNA: TGCGCCAGCAGCGGGGGGGATCCTGCAAGTGAGCAGTTCTTC. The full variable domain, with the rest looked up from reference TRBV5-1 and TRBJ2-1, is KAGVTQTPRYLIKTRGQQVTLSCSPISGHRSVSWYQQTPGQGLQFLFEYFSETQRNKGNFPGRFSGRQFSNSRSEMNVSTLELGDSALYLCASSGGDPASEQFFGPGTRLTVL.

The chain uses TRBV5-5 and TRBJ2-7; weak D call: TRBD1 (6 bases). Per germline, CDR1 SGHKS and CDR2 YYEKEE (reference sequence). V lost 4 bases to trimming and J lost 7 bases, with 15 bases between them. This CDR3 spans 13 amino acids. The CDR3 loop is CASSPTGLREQYF. CDR3 in DNA: TGTGCCAGCAGCCCTACAGGGTTACGGGAGCAGTACTTC. The variable domain in full, completed from reference TRBV5-5 and TRBJ2-7, reads DAGVTQSPTHLIKTRGQQVTLRCSPISGHKSVSWYQQVLGQGPQFIFQYYEKEERGRGNFPDRFSARQFPNYSSELNVNALLLGDSALYLCASSPTGLREQYFGPGTRLTVT.

For this clonotype: This may come from a read error, since a much larger clone is one base off. The gene calls are TRBV27 and TRBJ1-1; no firm D call. The V end was cut by 4 bases, the J end by 6 bases, with 18 bases between. From germline, CDR1 is MNHEY and CDR2 SMNVEV (reference sequence). The CDR3 runs to 15 residues. The chain's CDR3 is CASSYAPVPNAEAFF. The CDR3 nucleotides are TGTGCCAGCAGTTATGCCCCGGTACCCAACGCTGAAGCTTTCTTT.

This clonotype showed up just a few times. V usage is TRBV6-2 or TRBV6-3 and J usage is TRBJ2-1; 12 nucleotides align to TRBD2. Per germline, CDR1 MNHEY and CDR2 SVGEGT. The CDR3 contains 13 residues. J was trimmed by 7 bases and V by 11 bases; bases with no gene match: 6. The CDR3 region has the DNA TGTGCCGGTCGGACTAGCGGGAAGAATGAGCAGTTCTTC. It specifies CAGRTSGKNEQFF.

The chain is built from TRBV28 and TRBJ1-5; the match to TRBD1 covers 12 bases. Germline V gene data show CDR1 as MDHEN and CDR2 as SYDVKM. V trimming: 4 bases; J trimming: 8 bases; junction bases outside the gene matches: 9. This CDR3 spans 16 amino acids. The CDR3: CASSSPGTGGREPQHF. For the CDR3, the DNA is TGTGCCAGCAGTTCTCCCGGGACAGGGGGCAGGGAGCCCCAGCATTTT. The full variable domain, completed using reference TRBV28 and TRBJ1-5, is DVKVTQSSRYLVKRTGEKVFLECVQDMDHENMFWYRQDPGLGLRLIYFSYDVKMKEKGDIPEGYSVSREKKERFSLILESASTNQTSMYLCASSSPGTGGREPQHFGDGTRLSIL.

This clonotype came up a few times. The chain recombines TRBV20-1 with TRBJ2-5; the D is unclear. The CDR3 contains 14 residues. Trimming removed 8 bases at V and 2 bases at J, with 18 bases between. Looked up from germline, CDR1 is DFQATT and CDR2 is SNEGSKA (reference sequence). The DNA of the CDR3 is TGCAGTCCGAACGGCCGGGCGGATCAAGAGACCCAGTACTTC. Translating gives CSPNGRADQETQYF.

The rearrangement joins TRBV15 to TRBJ2-1, with 11 bases identical to TRBD1. The trim removed 1 base at V and 4 bases at J, leaving 3 bases unmatched. Germline loops: CDR1 LNHNV, CDR2 YYDKDF (reference sequence). The CDR3 spans 16 residues. For the CDR3, the DNA is TGTGCCACCAGCAGAGGCGGGACAGGGGGATACAATGAGCAGTTCTTC. Protein sequence: CATSRGGTGGYNEQFF.

This clonotype was counted only a few times. This chain joins TRBV2 and TRBJ2-7; possibly TRBD1 or TRBD2 for D (6 bases each). The CDR3 is 15 amino acids. The germline CDR1 and CDR2 sequences are SNHLY and FYNNEI. Trimming cost V 10 bases and J 0 bases, with 19 bases left between them. DNA for the CDR3: TGTGCCACCCTAAAGGGGGGAGCGGACTCCTACGAGCAGTACTTC. Its translation is CATLKGGADSYEQYF.

This clonotype was seen at least ten times. The chain combines TRBV6-9 with TRBJ2-1, with a tentative D call TRBD2 (6 bases). In germline, CDR1 is MNHGY, CDR2 SVAAGI. The CDR3 covers 14 residues. CDR3 DNA: TGTGCAAGACCGGGGGTTGGGTCCTACAATGAGCAGTTCTTC. Translation gives CARPGVGSYNEQFF.

This chain uses TRBV19 with TRBJ1-1; D remains ambiguous. CDR1 and CDR2 from the germline V gene are LNHDA and SQIVND (reference sequence). V lost 3 bases and J lost 1, with 9 bases in between. The CDR3 sequence is 14 residues long. The CDR3, as DNA: TGTGCCAGTAGTATCGACACGACGAACACTGAAGCTTTCTTT. It is translated as CASSIDTTNTEAFF.

This clonotype was observed at least ten times. The chain recombines TRBV18 with TRBJ2-1, with 11 bases that match TRBD2. V was clipped by 1 base and J by 10 bases; unmatched bases: 9. The CDR3 extends over 16 amino acids. CDR1 and CDR2 from the germline V gene are KGHSH and LQKENI. This CDR3 is CASSPLLAGAAVEQFF. DNA of the CDR3: TGTGCCAGCTCACCACTACTAGCGGGAGCGGCGGTCGAGCAGTTCTTC.

This clonotype was observed many times. The V call is TRBV20-1, the J call TRBJ1-1; the D is unclear. This CDR3 has 13 residues. The germline V gene encodes CDR1 DFQATT and CDR2 SNEGSKA (reference sequence). Trimming cost V 3 bases and J 6 bases, with 14 bases left between them. In DNA form, the CDR3 reads TGCAGTGCTAGTAGCGTGGGATTGGCTGAAGCTTTCTTT. Protein sequence: CSASSVGLAEAFF.

This clonotype was seen at least ten times. The chain recombines TRBV11-2 with TRBJ2-4; perhaps TRBD1 as D (6 bases). The CDR3 has 15 amino acids. Trimming shortened V by 1 base and J by 6 bases, and 13 bases separated the two germline ends. Germline V gives CDR1 SGHAT, CDR2 FQNNGV. Written as DNA, the CDR3 is TGTGCCAGCAGCTTAGGCCACAGGGATCCAAACATTCAGTACTTC. Protein sequence: CASSLGHRDPNIQYF.

The chain recombines TRBV28 with TRBJ2-7, with 12 bases aligning to TRBD2. V dropped 2 bases and J dropped 2; count of bases not matched to a gene: 10. Looked up from germline, CDR1 is MDHEN and CDR2 is SYDVKM. The CDR3 spans 18 residues. In DNA, the CDR3 is TGTGCCAGCAGTTTAATATTAAGACTAGCGGGAGTTACCTACGAGCAGTACTTC. Protein product: CASSLILRLAGVTYEQYF.

This clonotype was observed a handful of times. The chain joins TRBV5-1 to TRBJ2-6, with D perhaps matching TRBD2 (5 bases). V was trimmed by 1 base and J by 1 base, leaving 15 bases between them. From germline, CDR1 is SGHRS and CDR2 YFSETQ. The length of the CDR3 is 18 residues. The CDR3 reads CASSLFPTSGSGANVLTF. Here the CDR3 DNA reads TGCGCCAGCAGCTTGTTCCCAACTTCGGGGTCTGGGGCCAACGTCCTGACTTTC.

This clonotype was seen a handful of times. The chain is built from TRBV28 and TRBJ1-5; D is uncertain. Germline V gene sequence: CDR1 MDHEN, CDR2 SYDVKM. CDR3 length: 11 residues. Trimming stripped 4 bases from V and 15 bases from J, with 13 bases between. The CDR3 region has the DNA TGTGCCAGCAGTTCCTTCCCGGCTTTGCATTTT. This translates into CASSSFPALHF.

This clonotype was counted at least ten times. The chain links TRBV7-2 to TRBJ2-7, with 7 bases lining up with TRBD2. Germline CDR1 SGHTA, CDR2 FQGNSA. This CDR3 is 15 amino acids long. V dropped 5 bases and J dropped 0; count of bases not matched to a gene: 7. CDR3 nucleotides: TGTGCCAGCAGCCCCACTAGCGCCAGCTCCTACGAGCAGTACTTC. Its translation: CASSPTSASSYEQYF.

This clonotype was counted ten times or more. V usage is TRBV20-1 and J usage is TRBJ2-7, with TRBD2 matching 9 bases. Germline V lookup: CDR1 DFQATT, CDR2 SNEGSKA (reference sequence). This CDR3 region has 14 residues. V was pared by 0 bases and J by 4 bases, with 4 bases of the junction left unmatched. The CDR3 region has the DNA TGCAGTGCTAGAGACGGGACTAGCTTGTACGAGCAGTACTTC. Encoded protein: CSARDGTSLYEQYF.

In its sample, this clonotype was seen many times. V is TRBV27 and J is TRBJ1-1, with D perhaps TRBD1 (5 bases). This CDR3 has 16 residues. The ends were cut back, 3 bases at V and 8 bases at J, with 22 bases in the middle. The germline V gene has CDR1 MNHEY and CDR2 SMNVEV (reference sequence). In DNA, the CDR3 is TGTGCCAGCAGTTTTGATGGTTTGGGGCTTATTGACGAAGCTTTCTTT. Encoded protein: CASSFDGLGLIDEAFF.

About this clonotype: One base away lies a much larger clone, so this may be a sequencing read error. This chain joins TRBV10-3 and TRBJ2-1; 9 bases line up with TRBD1. V lost 7 bases, J lost 8 bases, and 9 bases stayed unmatched. CDR3 length equals 14 residues. Germline-derived CDR1 and CDR2 are ENHRY and SYGVKD. In DNA form, the CDR3 reads TGTGCCATCAAATCGGGACAGGGAGGGGATGAGCAGTTCTTC. It specifies CAIKSGQGGDEQFF.